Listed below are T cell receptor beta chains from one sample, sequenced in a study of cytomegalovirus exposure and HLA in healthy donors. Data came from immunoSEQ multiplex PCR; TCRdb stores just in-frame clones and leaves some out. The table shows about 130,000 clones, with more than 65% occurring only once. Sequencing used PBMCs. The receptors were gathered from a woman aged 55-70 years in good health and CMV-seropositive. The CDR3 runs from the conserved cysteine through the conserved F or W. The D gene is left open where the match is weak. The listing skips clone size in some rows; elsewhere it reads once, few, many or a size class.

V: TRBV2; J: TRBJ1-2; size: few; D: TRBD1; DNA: TGTGCCAGCAACGGACAGGGGAAACTCTCTGGCTACACCTTC; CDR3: CASNGQGKLSGYTF
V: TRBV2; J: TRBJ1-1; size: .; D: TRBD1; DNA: TGTGCCAGCAGGGAGGACAGGTTTGGGACTGAAGCTTTCTTT; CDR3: CASREDRFGTEAFF
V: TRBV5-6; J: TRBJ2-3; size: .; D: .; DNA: TGTGCCAGCGGGAGGGGGGACATTTCAGATACGCAGTATTTT; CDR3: CASGRGDISDTQYF
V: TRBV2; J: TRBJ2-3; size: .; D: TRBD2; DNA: TGTGCCAGCAGAGTCACTAGCGGGGGGCCCCCAGATACGCAGTATTTT; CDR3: CASRVTSGGPPDTQYF
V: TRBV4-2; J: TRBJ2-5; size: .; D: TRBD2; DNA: TGTGCCAGCAGCCAAGAGGCGGGGGGGCCCCGAGAGACCCAGTACTTC; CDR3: CASSQEAGGPRETQYF
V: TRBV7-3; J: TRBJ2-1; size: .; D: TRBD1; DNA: TGTGCCAGCAGCTTAAGGGTCGGGGACAGGGACGGCGATGAGCAGTTCTTC; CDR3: CASSLRVGDRDGDEQFF
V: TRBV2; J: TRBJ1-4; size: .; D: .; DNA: TGTGCCAGCAGTGAAGATGGGTTACAGAATGTGTTAGAAAAACTGTTTTTT; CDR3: CASSEDGLQNVLEKLFF
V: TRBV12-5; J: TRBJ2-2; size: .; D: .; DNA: TGTGCTAGTGGGGTCGGCGGGGAGCTGTTTTTT; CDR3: CASGVGGELFF
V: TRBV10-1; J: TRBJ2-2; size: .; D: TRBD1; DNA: TGCGCCAGCAGTGGAGGAGGGACAGGGGGCCGGGAGCTGTTTTTT; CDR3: CASSGGGTGGRELFF
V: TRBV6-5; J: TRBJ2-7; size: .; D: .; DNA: TGTGCCAGCAGTTACGGGCAAGTCTACGAGCAGTACTTC; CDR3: CASSYGQVYEQYF
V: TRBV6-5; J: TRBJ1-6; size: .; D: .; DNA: TGTGCCAGCAAAAGACAGTATAATTCACCCCTCCACTTT; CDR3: CASKRQYNSPLHF
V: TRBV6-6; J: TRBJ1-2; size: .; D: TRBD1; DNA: TGTGCCAGCCGCACCGGACAGGGAGGGGACTATGGCTACACCTTC; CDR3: CASRTGQGGDYGYTF
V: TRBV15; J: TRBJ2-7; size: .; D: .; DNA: TGTGCCACCAGCAGAGATTTGGGGGCGTCCGAGCAGTACTTC; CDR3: CATSRDLGASEQYF
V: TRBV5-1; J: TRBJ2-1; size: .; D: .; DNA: TGCGCCAGCAGCCTGGGACTGCTGTACAATGAGCAGTTCTTC; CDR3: CASSLGLLYNEQFF
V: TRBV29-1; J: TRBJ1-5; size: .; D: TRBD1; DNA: TGCAGCGTGGGACAGGGTCACCCCCAGCCCCAGCATTTT; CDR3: CSVGQGHPQPQHF
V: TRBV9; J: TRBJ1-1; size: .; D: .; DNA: TGTGCCAGCAGCGTAGACAGTAACACTGAAGCTTTCTTT; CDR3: CASSVDSNTEAFF
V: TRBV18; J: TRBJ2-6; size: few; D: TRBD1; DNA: TGTGCCAGCTCACCGAGACAGGGGGGCTCTGGGGCCAACGTCCTGACTTTC; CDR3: CASSPRQGGSGANVLTF
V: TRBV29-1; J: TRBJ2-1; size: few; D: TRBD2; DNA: TGCAGCGTTGTACGGGGGGGCCTATCCTACAATGAGCAGTTCTTC; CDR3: CSVVRGGLSYNEQFF
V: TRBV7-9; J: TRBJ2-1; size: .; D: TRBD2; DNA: TGTGCCAGCAGCTCGGGGCGGGGGGGCTCGGATGAGCAGTTCTTC; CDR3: CASSSGRGGSDEQFF
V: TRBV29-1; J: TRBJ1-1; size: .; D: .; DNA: TGCAGCGTTGAGGTGGCACAGAACACTGAAGCTTTCTTT; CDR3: CSVEVAQNTEAFF
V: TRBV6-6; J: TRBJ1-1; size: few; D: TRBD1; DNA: TGTGCCAGCAGCCCCCAAAAGGACAGGGGACGAACTGAAGCTTTCTTT; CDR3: CASSPQKDRGRTEAFF
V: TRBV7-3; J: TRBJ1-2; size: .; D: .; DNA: TGTGCCAGCAGCTTAAGTGCGGGGCCGGATCCTGGCTACACCTTC; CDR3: CASSLSAGPDPGYTF
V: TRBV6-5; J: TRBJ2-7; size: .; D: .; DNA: TGTGCCAGCAGTTACTCGACAGCCTCCTACGAGCAGTACTTC; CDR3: CASSYSTASYEQYF
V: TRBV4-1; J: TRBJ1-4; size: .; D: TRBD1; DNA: TGCGCCAGCAGCCAGACAGGGATCGATGAAAAACTGTTTTTT; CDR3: CASSQTGIDEKLFF
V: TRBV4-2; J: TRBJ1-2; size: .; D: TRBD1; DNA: TGTGCCAGCAGCCAAGAGGGACAGGGAGAGTATGGCTACACCTTC; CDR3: CASSQEGQGEYGYTF
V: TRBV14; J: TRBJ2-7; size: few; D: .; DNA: TGTGCCAGCAGCCATCTACAGACCGCCTACGAGCAGTACTTC; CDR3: CASSHLQTAYEQYF
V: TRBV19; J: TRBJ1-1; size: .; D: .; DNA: TGTGCCAGTAGTATCCTGCCCTACAGGGCGAACACTGAAGCTTTCTTT; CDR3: CASSILPYRANTEAFF
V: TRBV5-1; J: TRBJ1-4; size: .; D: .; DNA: TGCGCCAGCAGCCCCCCGGACAGCTTTAATGAAAAACTGTTTTTT; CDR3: CASSPPDSFNEKLFF